This T cell receptor (beta chain) derives from a study of shared clonotypes between healthy human individuals. Study-level information: Aged between 18 and 49, the donors were a couple of women and a few men.

The CDR3 contains 15 residues. Trimming took 0 bases from V and 0 from J, leaving 7 bases between them. CDR1 is SGDLS and CDR2 is YYNGEE in the germline V gene. Sequencing used immunoSEQ multiplex PCR; TCRdb keeps in-frame clones, though not all of them. Here the sample spans 1.5 million to 1.9 million clones, around 98% being singletons. This receptor was obtained from a man aged 30 to 39 in good health. Sample: naive CD4+ T cells sorted from blood. Noted subset: CD45RA+ positively selected. This chain links TRBV9 with TRBJ2-1; D gene unclear. DNA for the CDR3: TGTGCCAGCAGCGTAGACAGCACCTCCTACAATGAGCAGTTCTTC. Its translation is CASSVDSTSYNEQFF.